The next 27 T cell receptor beta chains were all read from a single sample in a study of T cell responses to AZD1222 COVID-19 vaccine. Assay: immunoSEQ multiplex PCR; the TCRdb copy retains only in-frame clones and omits some. Altogether 150,000 to 200,000 clones are present, 70% to 90% being singletons, with the ten largest covering around 5.8%. Specimen: peripheral blood, collected on day 0 of AZD1222 vaccination. The receptors stem from an adult in good health.

The gene calls are TRBV13 and TRBJ2-1; D may match TRBD1 or TRBD2 (5 bases each). CDR1 is PRHDT and CDR2 is FYEKMQ in the germline V gene (reference sequence). CDR3 length equals 17 residues. The germline V and J ends were trimmed by 1 base and 4 bases, with 17 bases remaining between them. The DNA for the CDR3 is TGTGCCAGCAGCTTAGTCAGGGATAGCGCCATGTACAATGAGCAGTTCTTC. It encodes CASSLVRDSAMYNEQFF.

This chain connects TRBV28 to TRBJ1-2, with 7 bases identical to TRBD1. Germline lookup yields CDR1 MDHEN and CDR2 SYDVKM. The CDR3 spans 14 residues. Germline trimming cut 7 bases from V and 4 bases from J; bases unmatched to any gene: 9. CDR3 DNA sequence: TGTGCCAGCACCCAGGGGGGGTACTTCTATGGCTACACCTTC. Its protein is CASTQGGYFYGYTF.

The V call is TRBV28, the J call TRBJ2-3; 8 bases align to TRBD1. The CDR3 consists of 16 residues. The trim removed 5 bases at V and 0 bases at J, leaving 7 bases unmatched. CDR1 and CDR2 from the germline V gene are MDHEN and SYDVKM. Here the CDR3 DNA reads TGTGCCAGCAGTGGACTGGGACAGGCTAGCACAGATACGCAGTATTTT. It yields the protein CASSGLGQASTDTQYF.

The chain is built from TRBV6-5 and TRBJ2-5; D unresolved. Germline CDR1 reads MNHEY; CDR2 reads SVGAGI. This CDR3 has 14 residues. Trimming cost V 1 base and J 1 base, with 7 bases left between them. CDR3 in DNA: TGTGCCAGCAGTTACTTTCGGAGCCAAGAGACCCAGTACTTC. It codes for CASSYFRSQETQYF.

The chain carries TRBV28 and TRBJ1-2, with 8 nucleotides matching TRBD1. The trim removed 5 bases at V and 5 bases at J, leaving 7 bases unmatched. CDR3 size: 14 residues. CDR1 and CDR2 from the germline V gene are MDHEN and SYDVKM. The CDR3 spells CASSRQGPLYGYTF. CDR3 sequence (DNA): TGTGCCAGCAGTCGACAGGGGCCCCTATATGGCTACACCTTC.

The gene calls are TRBV11-2 and TRBJ2-1; D not certain. The CDR3 is made up of 12 amino acids. V gave up 5 bases and J gave up 11 bases, with 13 bases separating them. Germline V lookup: CDR1 SGHAT, CDR2 FQNNGV. CDR3 sequence: CASSPEISKQFF. Here the CDR3 DNA reads TGTGCCAGCAGCCCCGAAATAAGTAAGCAGTTCTTC.

The chain couples TRBV28 to TRBJ2-7, with D possibly being TRBD2 (5 bases). The length of the CDR3 is 15 residues. The germline V gene has CDR1 MDHEN and CDR2 SYDVKM. V lost 4 bases and J lost 3, with 16 bases in between. The CDR3 DNA sequence: TGTGCCAGCAGTTCGTTCGGCGGGCCTAACTACGAGCAGTACTTC. It specifies CASSSFGGPNYEQYF.

The V call is TRBV7-2, the J call TRBJ2-7; TRBD2 agrees at 10 bases. The CDR3 extends over 14 amino acids. Germline-derived CDR1 and CDR2 are SGHTA and FQGNSA. After removal of 5 bases from V and 2 bases from J, the junction contained 3 bases not matched to a gene. The CDR3 region is CASSVGLAAYEQYF. CDR3 in DNA: TGTGCCAGCAGCGTTGGACTAGCGGCCTACGAGCAGTACTTC.

The gene calls are TRBV27 and TRBJ2-3; tentatively, D is TRBD2 (7 bases). Germline-derived CDR1 and CDR2 are MNHEY and SMNVEV (reference sequence). Trimming stripped 1 base from V and 0 bases from J, with 11 bases between. This CDR3 is built from 16 residues. In DNA form, the CDR3 reads TGTGCCAGCAGTTTATACGGGGGGCCGAGCACAGATACGCAGTATTTT. Translated, it gives CASSLYGGPSTDTQYF.

The genes are TRBV27 and TRBJ2-7; D possibly matches TRBD1 or TRBD2 (6 bases each). With 8 bases removed from V and 0 bases from J, the gap between germline ends came to 20 bases. CDR3 length equals 16 residues. Germline CDR1 reads MNHEY; CDR2 reads SMNVEV (reference sequence). The CDR3 DNA follows: TGTGCCAGCGGGGTGGGGCAGGGGAGGCCCTCCTACGAGCAGTACTTC. It translates to CASGVGQGRPSYEQYF.

This chain uses TRBV5-1 with TRBJ2-1; 8 nucleotides line up with TRBD2. The CDR3 sequence is 16 residues long. Trimming took 2 bases from V and 4 from J; bases not matched to a gene: 8. Germline V gene data show CDR1 as SGHRS and CDR2 as YFSETQ. CDR3 sequence: CASSFSGATRYNEQFF. Written as DNA, the CDR3 is TGCGCCAGCAGCTTTAGCGGGGCGACTAGGTACAATGAGCAGTTCTTC.

The rearrangement uses TRBV3-1 (or the pseudogene TRBV3-2) and TRBJ1-4, with a weak D call TRBD1 (5 bases). Germline V gene lookup returns CDR1 LGHDT and CDR2 YNNKEL (reference sequence). This CDR3 spans 15 amino acids. Trimming removed 1 base at V and 8 bases at J, with 14 bases between. CDR3 DNA sequence: TGTGCCAGCAGCCAAGGATATGGGGCAAGGGAAAAACTGTTTTTT. This encodes CASSQGYGAREKLFF.

The chain combines TRBV7-6 with TRBJ2-6; D may be TRBD1 (5 bases). The CDR3 contains 17 residues. Trimming took 0 bases from V and 0 from J, leaving 9 bases between them. Germline V CDR1 and CDR2: SGHVS, FNYEAQ. The CDR3 DNA follows: TGTGCCAGCAGCTTAGCGCAGGGCTCCTCTGGGGCCAACGTCCTGACTTTC. Encoded protein: CASSLAQGSSGANVLTF.

This sequence joins TRBV10-3 and TRBJ2-2; no firm D call. V shed 3 bases and J shed 3 bases, with 5 bases lying between them. The CDR3 covers 13 residues. Germline V gene sequence: CDR1 ENHRY, CDR2 SYGVKD. CDR3 sequence reads: CAISDQYTGELFF. CDR3 in DNA: TGTGCCATCAGTGACCAATACACCGGGGAGCTGTTTTTT.

This clone was seen a single time. This chain uses TRBV12-3 or TRBV12-4 with TRBJ1-2, with unresolved D. Trimming cost V 8 bases and J 2 bases, with 6 bases left between them. The CDR3 extends over 11 amino acids. CDR3 nucleotides: TGTGCCAGCTATGGGAACTATGGCTACACCTTC. It encodes CASYGNYGYTF.

The chain is built from TRBV7-9 and TRBJ1-5, with TRBD1 matching 7 bases. The CDR3 is made up of 18 amino acids. Trimming took 3 bases from V and 1 from J; bases not matched to a gene: 12. Germline V gene sequence: CDR1 SEHNR, CDR2 FQNEAQ (reference sequence). The CDR3: CASSLGRTGVGSNQPQHF. CDR3 sequence (DNA): TGTGCCAGCAGCTTGGGCCGGACAGGAGTAGGGAGCAATCAGCCCCAGCATTTT. Full variable domain (missing parts from reference TRBV7-9 and TRBJ1-5): DTGVSQNPRHKITKRGQNVTFRCDPISEHNRLYWYRQTLGQGPEFLTYFQNEAQLEKSRLLSDRFSAERPKGSFSTLEIQRTEQGDSAMYLCASSLGRTGVGSNQPQHFGDGTRLSIL.

The chain employs TRBV11-1 and TRBJ1-1; D is undetermined. The CDR3 consists of 14 residues. V was clipped by 3 bases and J by 4 bases, with 12 bases between them. Per the germline V gene, CDR1 is SGHAT and CDR2 is FQDESV (reference sequence). CDR3 amino acids: CASSFEGFRTEAFF. The CDR3 DNA is TGTGCCAGCAGCTTCGAAGGGTTCCGCACTGAAGCTTTCTTT.

The genes are TRBV14 and TRBJ2-7; D possibly corresponds to TRBD1 (6 bases). The CDR3 is 15 residues long. Germline values: CDR1 SGHDN, CDR2 FVKESK. With 4 bases removed from V and 2 bases from J, the gap between germline ends came to 15 bases. The CDR3 spells CASSLRTVSTYEQYF. CDR3 in DNA: TGTGCCAGCAGCCTACGGACAGTTTCTACCTACGAGCAGTACTTC.

This clone was seen just once. V gene TRBV5-1 combines with J gene TRBJ2-7; D may be TRBD1 or TRBD2 (5 bases each). The CDR3 covers 15 residues. V lost 0 bases and J 3 bases, leaving 13 bases between the germline ends. Germline values: CDR1 SGHRS, CDR2 YFSETQ. Written as DNA, the CDR3 is TGCGCCAGCAGCTTGGGGGCGGGTCAGGGCTACGAGCAGTACTTC. This sequence encodes CASSLGAGQGYEQYF.

CDR3 residues: CASSEGGRTDTQYF. In DNA form, the CDR3 reads TGTGCCAGCAGTGAAGGCGGTCGCACAGATACGCAGTATTTT. The J gene is TRBJ2-3, the V gene TRBV6-1; no firm D call. The CDR3 spans 14 residues. The germline gives CDR1 MNHNS, CDR2 SASEGT. V was shortened by 1 base and J by 1 base, with 6 bases between the two germline ends.

The table lists this clone with a few counts. The chain joins TRBV5-1 to TRBJ2-7, with D possibly called TRBD1 or TRBD2 (5 bases each). V lost 4 bases to trimming and J lost 2 bases, with 16 bases between them. Germline V lookup: CDR1 SGHRS, CDR2 YFSETQ. The CDR3 totals 15 residues. CDR3 amino acids: CASSQFRDGTYEQYF. The DNA for the CDR3 is TGCGCCAGCAGCCAGTTTAGGGACGGCACCTACGAGCAGTACTTC.

The rearrangement uses TRBV7-2 and TRBJ1-1; D uncertain. The germline V gene has CDR1 SGHTA and CDR2 FQGNSA. This CDR3 has 13 amino acids. Trimming removed 2 bases at V and 4 bases at J, with 8 bases between. The CDR3, as DNA: TGTGCCAGCAGCTTACGCCGGGGCACTGAAGCTTTCTTT. Encoded protein: CASSLRRGTEAFF.

The chain recombines TRBV3-1 (or the pseudogene TRBV3-2) with TRBJ2-3, with D hard to call. CDR1 is LGHDT, CDR2 YNNKEL, per germline (reference sequence). Trimming left V 1 base short and J 8 bases short, with 13 bases between. The CDR3 extends over 14 amino acids. CDR3 in amino acids: CASSQGGEFFTQYF. The DNA for the CDR3 is TGTGCCAGCAGCCAAGGTGGGGAATTCTTTACGCAGTATTTT.

The rearrangement joins TRBV6-5 to TRBJ1-4; 8 bases match TRBD1. CDR1 and CDR2 from the germline V gene are MNHEY and SVGAGI. The CDR3 length is 14 residues. The V gene end was trimmed by 7 bases and the J gene end by 8 bases; junction bases not matched to a gene: 9. In DNA form, the CDR3 reads TGTGCCAGCACTCTGACACAGGGGGGCGAAAAACTGTTTTTT. It yields the protein CASTLTQGGEKLFF.

The chain links TRBV28 to TRBJ1-2; TRBD1 is a possible D gene (6 bases). The CDR3 sequence is 15 residues long. Germline V gene sequence: CDR1 MDHEN, CDR2 SYDVKM. The germline V and J ends were trimmed by 4 bases and 8 bases, with 20 bases remaining between them. DNA of the CDR3: TGTGCCAGCAGTTCCGGGACACTTTCTTATCAAGGCTACACCTTC. It is translated as CASSSGTLSYQGYTF.

The chain carries TRBV6-2 or TRBV6-3 and TRBJ1-1; no firm D call. V was trimmed by 2 bases and J by 1 base, leaving 14 bases between them. CDR3 size: 16 residues. Germline CDR1 and CDR2: MNHEY and SVGEGT. The CDR3 protein is CASSYRRAVTNTEAFF. In DNA form, the CDR3 reads TGTGCCAGCAGTTACAGGAGGGCAGTTACGAACACTGAAGCTTTCTTT.

This chain joins TRBV28 and TRBJ2-1; 10 nucleotides align to TRBD2. The CDR3 is made up of 15 amino acids. The J segment lost 4 bases and the V segment lost 5 bases, leaving 5 bases of the junction unmatched. CDR1 is MDHEN and CDR2 is SYDVKM in the germline V gene. The CDR3, as DNA: TGTGCCAGCAGTCTACTAGCGGGGTCTTACAATGAGCAGTTCTTC. The encoded protein is CASSLLAGSYNEQFF.